The next 25 T cell receptor beta chains were all read from a single sample in a study of response to subunit inactivated influenza vaccine. TCRdb recomputed calls from the RT-PCR reads with MiXCR, one row per CDR3 protein. Of hundreds of thousands of distinct CDR3 sequences listed, around 11% are singletons. These data were also filed under a second study, of T cells expressing NK-cell markers. Turning to that study: Production of TCR beta cDNA relied on 5'RACE template switching with UMIs.

The sample here was PBMCs from blood, taken on the day of vaccination. The receptors derive from a man in his forties or fifties who received an inactivated influenza vaccine.

A few counts support this clonotype. The chain recombines TRBV28 with TRBJ1-4; 12 bases agree with TRBD1. CDR1 MDHEN and CDR2 SYDVKM come from the germline V gene. Trimming cost V 7 bases and J 8 bases; bases outside gene matches: 17. The CDR3 has 18 amino acids. CDR3 nucleotides: TGTGCCAGCACCCTACTGAGGAGGGACAGGGGGCGTCGGGAAAAACTGTTTTTT. Translation: CASTLLRRDRGRREKLFF.

This clonotype has ten or more counts. The chain joins TRBV9 to TRBJ1-1; 8 nucleotides line up with TRBD1. CDR3 length: 17 amino acids. Germline CDR1 SGDLS, CDR2 YYNGEE. The V and J ends lost 2 bases and 7 bases, in that order; junction bases with no gene match: 16. As DNA, the CDR3 is TGTGCCAGCAGCGTTCTACCCACGCCCGGGACAGGTCTTGAAGCTTTCTTT. Translation: CASSVLPTPGTGLEAFF.

This chain links TRBV9 with TRBJ1-2, with D perhaps TRBD1 (6 bases). V shed 4 bases and J shed 1 base, with 8 bases lying between them. Looked up from germline, CDR1 is SGDLS and CDR2 is YYNGEE. This CDR3 region has 13 residues. The CDR3 DNA reads as TGTGCCAGCAGCCGGGACAATAACTATGGCTACACCTTC. It translates to CASSRDNNYGYTF.

The genes are TRBV20-1 and TRBJ2-7; D may match TRBD1 or TRBD2 (5 bases each). Trimming took 0 bases from V and 7 from J, leaving 13 bases between them. This CDR3 has 13 amino acids. In germline, CDR1 is DFQATT, CDR2 SNEGSKA (reference sequence). CDR3: CSARDLGEGEQYF. The CDR3 DNA reads as TGCAGTGCTAGAGATTTGGGGGAAGGGGAGCAGTACTTC.

This clonotype was counted ten times or more. The chain links TRBV5-1 to TRBJ2-1; 9 bases map to TRBD1. The junction had 3 bases not matched to a gene; V was cut back by 2 bases and J by 3 bases. The length of the CDR3 is 15 residues. Per the germline V gene, CDR1 is SGHRS and CDR2 is YFSETQ. The CDR3 sequence is CASSLGQGRYNEQFF. CDR3 coding DNA: TGCGCCAGCAGCTTAGGACAGGGGCGCTACAATGAGCAGTTCTTC.

V and J are TRBV10-3 and TRBJ2-7; perhaps TRBD1 as D (5 bases). The CDR3 totals 13 residues. The germline gives CDR1 ENHRY, CDR2 SYGVKD. Trimming cost V 4 bases and J 5 bases, with 12 bases left between them. DNA of the CDR3: TGTGCCATCAGTGGGGAAGGGGCTAACGAGCAGTACTTC. It encodes CAISGEGANEQYF.

The chain has TRBV18 and TRBJ2-4; tentative D call: TRBD1 (5 bases). Deletions cut 5 bases from V and 8 bases from J, with 13 bases between. The CDR3 length is 13 residues. Germline V gives CDR1 KGHSH, CDR2 LQKENI. DNA of the CDR3: TGTGCCAGCTCATCAGGGCTCAGGGACATTCAGTACTTC. Protein: CASSSGLRDIQYF.

The chain employs TRBV11-1 and TRBJ2-3; 9 nucleotides line up with TRBD2. Trimming cost V 4 bases and J 5 bases; bases outside gene matches: 4. The CDR3 is 14 amino acids. In germline, CDR1 is SGHAT, CDR2 FQDESV (reference sequence). CDR3 protein: CASSSSGEGDTQYF. The CDR3 region has the DNA TGTGCCAGCAGCTCTAGCGGGGAGGGAGATACGCAGTATTTT.

This clonotype has a count of ten or more. The genes are TRBV24-1 and TRBJ2-1; D call uncertain. CDR3 length equals 18 residues. The germline CDR1 and CDR2 sequences are KGHDR and SFDVKD. V was shortened by 4 bases and J by 4 bases, with 22 bases between the two germline ends. CDR3 nucleotide sequence: TGTGCCACCAGTGACCCCGCTTTACCTGCGGAAGGGTACAATGAGCAGTTCTTC. Translation gives CATSDPALPAEGYNEQFF.

The chain is built from TRBV4-3 and TRBJ2-7; 9 positions match TRBD2. V dropped 0 bases and J dropped 0; count of bases not matched to a gene: 6. CDR3 size: 17 residues. Germline CDR1 LGHNA, CDR2 YSLEER. CDR3 in DNA: TGCGCCAGCAGCCAAGATCTTGCGGGAGGGCCCTCCTACGAGCAGTACTTC. Translated: CASSQDLAGGPSYEQYF.

This chain connects TRBV5-1 to TRBJ1-4; 7 bases map to TRBD1. Germline loops: CDR1 SGHRS, CDR2 YFSETQ. The CDR3 totals 14 residues. V was pared by 3 bases and J by 4 bases, with 3 bases of the junction left unmatched. The CDR3 DNA reads as TGCGCCAGCAGCTCGCAGGGGGTTAATGAAAAACTGTTTTTT. It codes for CASSSQGVNEKLFF.

There are many counts of this clonotype. The chain recombines TRBV6-5 with TRBJ1-6; D is unclear. The CDR3 has 17 amino acids. CDR1 is MNHEY, CDR2 SVGAGI, per germline. V was cut by 2 bases and J by 7 bases, with 18 bases left in between. The CDR3 reads CASSYRDTRSGNSPLHF. In DNA form, the CDR3 reads TGTGCCAGCAGTTACCGCGACACCCGATCGGGGAATTCACCCCTCCACTTT.

This chain connects TRBV6-1 to TRBJ1-6; D ambiguous. V lost 6 bases and J lost 5, with 11 bases in between. This CDR3 is built from 14 residues. Germline V gives CDR1 MNHNS, CDR2 SASEGT. The CDR3 region is CASRIPGNNSPLHF. The CDR3 region has the DNA TGTGCCAGCAGGATACCGGGCAATAATTCACCCCTCCACTTT.

This clonotype was counted only a few times. V is TRBV9 and J is TRBJ2-7; TRBD2 matches at 10 bases. Trimming at V came to 3 bases and at J to 5 bases, leaving 5 bases not matched to a gene. This CDR3 contains 14 residues. Germline-derived CDR1 and CDR2 are SGDLS and YYNGEE. The CDR3 bases are TGTGCCAGCAGCGGAGCTAGCGGGAGTAACGAGCAGTACTTC. Its translation: CASSGASGSNEQYF.

The V call is TRBV2, the J call TRBJ2-4; D might be TRBD1 or TRBD2, each matching 6 bases. The CDR3 sequence is 19 residues long. Trimming cost V 6 bases and J 1 base, with 25 bases left between them. Germline CDR1 and CDR2: SNHLY and FYNNEI. The CDR3 protein is CASSIGGTPSLNAKNIQYF. The DNA for the CDR3 is TGTGCCAGCAGCATCGGGGGCACGCCATCACTTAACGCCAAAAACATTCAGTACTTC.

The V call is TRBV14, the J call TRBJ1-5; possible D gene TRBD1, 6 bases. V shed 0 bases and J shed 5 bases, with 14 bases lying between them. CDR1 and CDR2 from the germline V gene are SGHDN and FVKESK. CDR3 size: 16 residues. Written as DNA, the CDR3 is TGTGCCAGCAGCCAAGAACCTGTACAGGGAGATCAGCCCCAGCATTTT. Its translation is CASSQEPVQGDQPQHF.

This clonotype showed up just a few times. V usage is TRBV5-1 and J usage is TRBJ2-1, with D unresolved. Per the germline V gene, CDR1 is SGHRS and CDR2 is YFSETQ. The CDR3 runs 16 residues. Trimming shortened V by 4 bases and J by 0 bases, and 14 bases separated the two germline ends. The CDR3 region is CASSPFAGRSYNEQFF. The CDR3 region has the DNA TGCGCCAGCAGCCCTTTTGCAGGACGCTCCTACAATGAGCAGTTCTTC.

This clonotype was counted only a few times. The gene calls are TRBV12-3 or TRBV12-4 and TRBJ2-5; 11 bases align to TRBD2. This CDR3 has 18 residues. V lost 1 base to trimming and J lost 0 bases; unmatched junction nucleotides: 7. The CDR3 nucleotides are TGTGCCAGCAGTTTAGTCGAGGAGACTAGCGGGGACCAAGAGACCCAGTACTTC. This sequence encodes CASSLVEETSGDQETQYF.

In its sample, this clonotype was seen many times. The chain has TRBV6-1 and TRBJ2-6; D unclear. The CDR3 length is 13 residues. Germline V CDR1 and CDR2: MNHNS, SASEGT. Trimming removed 8 bases at V and 0 bases at J, with 5 bases between. CDR3 DNA sequence: TGTGCCAGCCAGCTCTCTGGGGCCAACGTCCTGACTTTC. Its protein is CASQLSGANVLTF.

At least ten counts were recorded for this clonotype. The V gene is TRBV6-1, the J gene TRBJ2-2; tentatively, D is TRBD1 (5 bases). The CDR3 spans 12 residues. Deletions cut 8 bases from V and 2 bases from J, with 6 bases between. Germline values: CDR1 MNHNS, CDR2 SASEGT. CDR3 in DNA: TGTGCCAGCGGACACAACACCGGGGAGCTGTTTTTT. It translates to CASGHNTGELFF.

This clonotype occurred a few times. The chain joins TRBV7-2 to TRBJ2-2; tentatively, D is TRBD2 (5 bases). This CDR3 is 13 amino acids long. Germline-derived CDR1 and CDR2 are SGHTA and FQGNSA. V shed 5 bases and J shed 8 bases, with 12 bases lying between them. The CDR3 region is CASSRRVAGELFF. CDR3 in DNA: TGTGCCAGCAGCAGACGGGTAGCGGGGGAGCTGTTTTTT.

This clonotype was seen a handful of times. The chain carries TRBV11-1 and TRBJ1-3; possible D gene TRBD1, 5 bases. The V gene lost 9 bases and the J gene lost 0 bases, with 24 bases spanning the gap. From germline, CDR1 is SGHAT and CDR2 FQDESV (reference sequence). The CDR3 covers 18 residues. DNA of the CDR3: TGTGCCAGTATACAGGTTGGGGCAGGGCGTTACTCTGGAAACACCATATATTTT. Its protein product is CASIQVGAGRYSGNTIYF.

V gene TRBV13 combines with J gene TRBJ2-1, with D tentatively TRBD2 (6 bases). The CDR3 has 15 residues. V was cut by 4 bases and J by 4 bases, with 14 bases left in between. Germline lookup yields CDR1 PRHDT and CDR2 FYEKMQ (reference sequence). The CDR3 region is CASSSGTPGYNEQFF. The CDR3 region has the DNA TGTGCCAGCAGCTCCGGGACTCCTGGGTACAATGAGCAGTTCTTC.

The chain couples TRBV29-1 to TRBJ2-7; TRBD1 agrees at 11 bases. Trimming at V came to 4 bases and at J to 6 bases, leaving 8 bases not matched to a gene. The germline CDR1 and CDR2 sequences are SQVTM and ANQGSEA. The CDR3 is made up of 14 amino acids. DNA for the CDR3: TGCAGCGTTGTTCTTCGGACAGGGGGCTCCGAGCAGTACTTC. As protein: CSVVLRTGGSEQYF.

In regard to this clonotype: At one end the junction does not follow the germline gene, possibly because of a read error. The chain joins TRBV20-1 to TRBJ2-7; TRBD1 is a possible D gene (6 bases). CDR1 and CDR2 from the germline V gene are DFQATT and SNEGSKA (reference sequence). CDR3 size: 13 residues. In DNA, the CDR3 is TGCAGCGCTAGCCAGGGGCTCTCCTACGAGCAGTACTTC. Translated, it gives CSASQGLSYEQYF.